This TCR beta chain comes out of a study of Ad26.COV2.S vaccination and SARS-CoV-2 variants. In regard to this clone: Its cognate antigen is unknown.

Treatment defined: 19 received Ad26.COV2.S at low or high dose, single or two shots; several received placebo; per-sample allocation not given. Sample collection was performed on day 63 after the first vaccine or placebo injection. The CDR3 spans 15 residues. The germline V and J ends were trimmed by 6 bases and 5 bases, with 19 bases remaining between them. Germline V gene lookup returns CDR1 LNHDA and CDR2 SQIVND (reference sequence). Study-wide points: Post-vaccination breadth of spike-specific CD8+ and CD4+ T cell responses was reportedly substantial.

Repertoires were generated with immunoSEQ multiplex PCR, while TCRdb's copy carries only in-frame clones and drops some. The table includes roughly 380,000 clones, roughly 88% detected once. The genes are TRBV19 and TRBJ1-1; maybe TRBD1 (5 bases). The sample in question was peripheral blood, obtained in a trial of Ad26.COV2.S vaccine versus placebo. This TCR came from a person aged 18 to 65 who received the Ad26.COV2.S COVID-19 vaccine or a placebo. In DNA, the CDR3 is TGTGCCAGTAGCATCCGGGCCCGAGGGGAAACTGAAGCTTTCTTT. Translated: CASSIRARGETEAFF.